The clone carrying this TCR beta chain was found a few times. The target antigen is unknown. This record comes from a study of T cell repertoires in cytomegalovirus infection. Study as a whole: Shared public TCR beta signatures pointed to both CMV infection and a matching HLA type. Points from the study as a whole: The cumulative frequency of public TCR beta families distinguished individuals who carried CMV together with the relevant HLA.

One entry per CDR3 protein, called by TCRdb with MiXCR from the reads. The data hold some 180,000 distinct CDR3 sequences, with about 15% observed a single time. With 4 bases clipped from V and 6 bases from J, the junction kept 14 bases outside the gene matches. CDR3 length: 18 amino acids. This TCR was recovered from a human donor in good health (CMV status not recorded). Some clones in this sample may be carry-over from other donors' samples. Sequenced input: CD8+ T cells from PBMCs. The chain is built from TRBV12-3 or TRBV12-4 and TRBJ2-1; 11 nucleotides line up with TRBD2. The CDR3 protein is CASSWVAGGPSFLNEQFF. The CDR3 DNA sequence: TGTGCCAGCAGTTGGGTAGCGGGGGGGCCTTCCTTTCTCAATGAGCAGTTCTTC.